A single sample is the source of the 4 T cell receptor beta chains below, sequenced in a study of low-dose radiotherapy and immunotherapy resistance in tumors. TRAV and TRBV primers primed cDNA for both TCRalpha and TCRbeta. Using a constant-region primer together with a V-primer adapter, TCRs were subjected to roughly 18 PCR cycles of amplification. TCRdb re-called the reads through MiXCR, storing one row per CDR3 protein. In the table there are 65,000 to 90,000 distinct CDR3 sequences, approximately 20% of which are singletons. Time point in this sample: before trial treatment. Sequencing was performed on PBMCs, taken before treatment. These receptors were taken from a male donor with prostate cancer.

This clonotype was seen just once. The chain carries TRBV12-3 or TRBV12-4 and TRBJ2-1; D might be TRBD1 (5 bases). The CDR3 spans 14 residues. V lost 10 bases, J lost 6 bases, and 19 bases lay in between. CDR3 amino acids: CAITGSGRSNEQFF. In nucleotides, the CDR3 is TGTGCCATCACAGGATCAGGGCGTTCCAATGAGCAGTTCTTC.

The chain combines TRBV3-1 with TRBJ2-7, with a possible D match to TRBD2 (5 bases). Germline V gives CDR1 LGHDT, CDR2 YNNKEL (reference sequence). There are 15 residues in the CDR3. V lost 5 bases and J lost 5, with 19 bases in between. The CDR3 sequence is CASSETWEKSNEQYF. For the CDR3, the DNA is TGTGCCAGCAGCGAAACGTGGGAGAAAAGTAACGAGCAGTACTTC.

This clonotype was recorded at least ten times. The rearrangement links TRBV4-1 to TRBJ2-2; no clear D gene. The CDR3 is made up of 13 amino acids. Germline assignment: CDR1 MGHRA and CDR2 YSYEKL. The V and J ends lost 6 bases and 7 bases respectively, with 12 bases between them. CDR3: CASRLRSDGELFF. In nucleotides, the CDR3 is TGCGCCAGCAGACTCAGATCTGACGGGGAGCTGTTTTTT.

The table lists this clonotype with many counts. This chain connects TRBV5-4 to TRBJ2-2, with a weak D call TRBD1 (6 bases). Trimming took 0 bases from V and 1 from J, leaving 10 bases between them. CDR3 length: 16 residues. Germline V gives CDR1 SGHNT, CDR2 YYREEE (reference sequence). The CDR3, as DNA: TGTGCCAGCAGCTTGGCGGGGACACAGAACACCGGGGAGCTGTTTTTT. Amino acids: CASSLAGTQNTGELFF.